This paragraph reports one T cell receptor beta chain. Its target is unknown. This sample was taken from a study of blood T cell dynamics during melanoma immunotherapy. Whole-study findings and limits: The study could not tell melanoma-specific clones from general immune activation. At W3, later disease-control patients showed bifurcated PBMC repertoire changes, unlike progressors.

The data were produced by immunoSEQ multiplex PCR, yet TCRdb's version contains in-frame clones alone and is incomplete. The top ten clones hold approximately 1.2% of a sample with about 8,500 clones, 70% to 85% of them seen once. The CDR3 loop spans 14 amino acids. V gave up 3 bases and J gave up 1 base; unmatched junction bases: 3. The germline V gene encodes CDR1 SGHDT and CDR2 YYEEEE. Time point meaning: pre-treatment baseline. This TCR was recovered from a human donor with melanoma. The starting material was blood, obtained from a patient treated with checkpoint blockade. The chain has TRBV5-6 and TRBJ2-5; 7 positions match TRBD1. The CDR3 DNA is TGTGCCAGCAGCTCCGGACAGGTCCAAGAGACCCAGTACTTC. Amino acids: CASSSGQVQETQYF.